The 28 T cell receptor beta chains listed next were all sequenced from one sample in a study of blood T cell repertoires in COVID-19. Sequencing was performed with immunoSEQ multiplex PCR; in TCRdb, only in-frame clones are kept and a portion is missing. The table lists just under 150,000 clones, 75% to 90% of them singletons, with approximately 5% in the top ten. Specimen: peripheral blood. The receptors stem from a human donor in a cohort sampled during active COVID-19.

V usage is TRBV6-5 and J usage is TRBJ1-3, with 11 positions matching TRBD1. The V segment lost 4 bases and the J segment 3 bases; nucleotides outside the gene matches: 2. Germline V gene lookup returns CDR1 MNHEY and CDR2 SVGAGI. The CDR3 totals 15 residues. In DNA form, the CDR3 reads TGTGCCAGCAGTTGGGACAGGGGGATTGGAAACACCATATATTTT. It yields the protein CASSWDRGIGNTIYF.

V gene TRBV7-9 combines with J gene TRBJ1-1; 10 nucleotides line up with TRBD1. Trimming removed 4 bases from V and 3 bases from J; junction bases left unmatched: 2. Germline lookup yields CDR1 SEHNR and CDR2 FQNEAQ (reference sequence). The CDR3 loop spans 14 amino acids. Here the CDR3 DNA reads TGTGCCAGCAGCTCCGACAGGGGGCACACTGAAGCTTTCTTT. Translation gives CASSSDRGHTEAFF. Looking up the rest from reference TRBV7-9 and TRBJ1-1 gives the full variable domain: DTGVSQNPRHKITKRGQNVTFRCDPISEHNRLYWYRQTLGQGPEFLTYFQNEAQLEKSRLLSDRFSAERPKGSFSTLEIQRTEQGDSAMYLCASSSDRGHTEAFFGQGTRLTVV.

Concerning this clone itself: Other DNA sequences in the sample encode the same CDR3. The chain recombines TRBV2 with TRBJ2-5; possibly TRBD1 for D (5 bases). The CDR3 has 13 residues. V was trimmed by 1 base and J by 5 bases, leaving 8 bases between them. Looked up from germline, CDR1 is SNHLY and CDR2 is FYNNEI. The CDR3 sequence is CASSEGSGETQYF. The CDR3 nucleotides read TGTGCCAGCAGTGAAGGGTCAGGGGAGACCCAGTACTTC. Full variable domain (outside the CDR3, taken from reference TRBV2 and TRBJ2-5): EPEVTQTPSHQVTQMGQEVILRCVPISNHLYFYWYRQILGQKVEFLVSFYNNEISEKSEIFDDQFSVERPDGSNFTLKIRSTKLEDSAMYFCASSEGSGETQYFGPGTRLLVL.

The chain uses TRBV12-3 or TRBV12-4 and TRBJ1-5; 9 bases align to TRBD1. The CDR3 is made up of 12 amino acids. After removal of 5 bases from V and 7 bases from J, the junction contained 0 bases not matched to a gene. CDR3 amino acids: CASSDRGQPQHF. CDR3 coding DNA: TGTGCCAGCAGTGACAGGGGGCAGCCCCAGCATTTT.

CDR3 sequence: CASSLTSRETGYGYTF. CDR3 nucleotides: TGTGCCAGCAGCTTAACTAGTAGGGAGACGGGCTATGGCTACACCTTC. This chain uses TRBV7-3 with TRBJ1-2; D remains ambiguous. The length of the CDR3 is 16 residues. The germline V and J ends were trimmed by 0 bases and 4 bases, with 15 bases remaining between them. Germline V gene lookup returns CDR1 SGHTA and CDR2 FQGTGA.

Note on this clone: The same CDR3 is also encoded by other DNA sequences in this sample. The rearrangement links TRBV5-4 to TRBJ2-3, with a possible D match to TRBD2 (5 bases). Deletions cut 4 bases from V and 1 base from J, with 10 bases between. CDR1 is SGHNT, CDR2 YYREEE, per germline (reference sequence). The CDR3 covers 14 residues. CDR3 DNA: TGTGCCAGCAGCCCTACCGGGGGCACAGATACGCAGTATTTT. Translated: CASSPTGGTDTQYF.

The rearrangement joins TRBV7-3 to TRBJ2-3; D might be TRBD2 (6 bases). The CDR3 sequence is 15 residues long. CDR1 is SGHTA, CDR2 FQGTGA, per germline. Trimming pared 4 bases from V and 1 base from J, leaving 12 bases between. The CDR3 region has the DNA TGTGCCAGCAGCTCCGAAAGGGAGGGCACAGATACGCAGTATTTT. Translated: CASSSEREGTDTQYF.

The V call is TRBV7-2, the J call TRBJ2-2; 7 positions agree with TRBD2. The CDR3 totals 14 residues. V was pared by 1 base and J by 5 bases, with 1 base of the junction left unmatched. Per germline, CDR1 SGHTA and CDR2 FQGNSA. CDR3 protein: CASSLGAGTGELFF. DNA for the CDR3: TGTGCCAGCAGCTTAGGAGCGGGAACCGGGGAGCTGTTTTTT. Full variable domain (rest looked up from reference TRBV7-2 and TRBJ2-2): GAGVSQSPSNKVTEKGKDVELRCDPISGHTALYWYRQSLGQGLEFLIYFQGNSAPDKSGLPSDRFSAERTGGSVSTLTIQRTQQEDSAVYLCASSLGAGTGELFFGEGSRLTVL.

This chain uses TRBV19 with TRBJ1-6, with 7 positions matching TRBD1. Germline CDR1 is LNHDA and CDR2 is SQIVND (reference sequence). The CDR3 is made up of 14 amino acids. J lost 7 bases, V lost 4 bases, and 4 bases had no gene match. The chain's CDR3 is CASSNQQGNSPLHF. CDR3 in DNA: TGTGCCAGTAGTAATCAACAGGGGAATTCACCCCTCCACTTT.

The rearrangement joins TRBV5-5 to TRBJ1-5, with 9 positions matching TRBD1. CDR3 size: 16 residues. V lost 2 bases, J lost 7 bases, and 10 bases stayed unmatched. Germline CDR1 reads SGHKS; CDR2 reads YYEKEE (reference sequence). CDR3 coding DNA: TGTGCCAGCAGCTTAGGTTCTACAGGGGGCAGGCAGCCCCAGCATTTT. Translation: CASSLGSTGGRQPQHF.

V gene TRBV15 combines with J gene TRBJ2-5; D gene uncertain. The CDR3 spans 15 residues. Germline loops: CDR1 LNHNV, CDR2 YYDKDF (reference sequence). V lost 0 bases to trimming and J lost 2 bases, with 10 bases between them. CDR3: CATSRESGFQETQYF. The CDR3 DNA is TGTGCCACCAGCAGAGAGTCAGGTTTTCAAGAGACCCAGTACTTC.

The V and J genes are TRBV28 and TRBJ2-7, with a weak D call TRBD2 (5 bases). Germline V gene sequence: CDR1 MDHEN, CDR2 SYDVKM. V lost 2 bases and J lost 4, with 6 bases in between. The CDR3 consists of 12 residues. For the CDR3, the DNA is TGTGCCAGCAGTTTACGGGGTTACGAGCAGTACTTC. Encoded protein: CASSLRGYEQYF.

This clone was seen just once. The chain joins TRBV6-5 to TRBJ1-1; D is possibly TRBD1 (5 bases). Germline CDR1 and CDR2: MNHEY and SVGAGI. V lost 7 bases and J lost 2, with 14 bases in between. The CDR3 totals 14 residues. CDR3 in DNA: TGTGCCAGCAACCAGGGCCCGATCAACACTGAAGCTTTCTTT. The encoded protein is CASNQGPINTEAFF.

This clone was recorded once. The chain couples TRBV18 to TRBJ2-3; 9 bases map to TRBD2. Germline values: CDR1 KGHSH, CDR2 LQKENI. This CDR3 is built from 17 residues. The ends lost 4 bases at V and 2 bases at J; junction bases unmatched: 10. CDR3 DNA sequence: TGTGCCAGCTCACTCCGGACGACTAGCGGAGCCACAGATACGCAGTATTTT. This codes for CASSLRTTSGATDTQYF.

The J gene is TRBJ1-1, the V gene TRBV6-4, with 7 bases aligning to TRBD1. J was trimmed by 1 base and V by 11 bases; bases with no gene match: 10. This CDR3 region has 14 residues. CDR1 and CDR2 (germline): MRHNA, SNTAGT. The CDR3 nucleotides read TGTGCCGGCACCCCCGGGACAGAGAACACTGAAGCTTTCTTT. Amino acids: CAGTPGTENTEAFF.

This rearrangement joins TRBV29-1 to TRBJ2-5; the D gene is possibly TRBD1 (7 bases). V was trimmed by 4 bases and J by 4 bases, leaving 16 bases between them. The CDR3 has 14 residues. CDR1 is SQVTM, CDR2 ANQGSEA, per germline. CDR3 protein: CSVVIVQGGETQYF. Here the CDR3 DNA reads TGCAGCGTTGTGATAGTCCAGGGGGGAGAGACCCAGTACTTC.

In DNA form, the CDR3 reads TGCGCCAGCAGCGGGGGACAGGCGTCACCCCTCCACTTT. Encoded protein: CASSGGQASPLHF. The genes are TRBV5-1 and TRBJ1-6; 8 nucleotides match TRBD1. CDR1 SGHRS and CDR2 YFSETQ come from the germline V gene. This CDR3 spans 13 amino acids. The J segment lost 10 bases and the V segment lost 4 bases, leaving 4 bases of the junction unmatched.

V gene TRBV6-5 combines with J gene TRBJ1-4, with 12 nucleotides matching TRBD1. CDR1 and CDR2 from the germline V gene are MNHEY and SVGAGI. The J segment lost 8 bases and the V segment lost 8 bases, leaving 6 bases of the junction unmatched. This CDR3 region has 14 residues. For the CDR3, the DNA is TGTGCCAGCGGTCTTGGGACAGGGGGCGAAAAACTGTTTTTT. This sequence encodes CASGLGTGGEKLFF.

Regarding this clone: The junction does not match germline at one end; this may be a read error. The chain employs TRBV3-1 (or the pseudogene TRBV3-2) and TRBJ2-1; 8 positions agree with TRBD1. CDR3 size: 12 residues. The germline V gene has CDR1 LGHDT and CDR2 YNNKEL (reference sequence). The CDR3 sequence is CASSQDGTGTLF. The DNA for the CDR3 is TGTGCCAGCAGCCAAGATGGGACAGGTACTCTCTTC.

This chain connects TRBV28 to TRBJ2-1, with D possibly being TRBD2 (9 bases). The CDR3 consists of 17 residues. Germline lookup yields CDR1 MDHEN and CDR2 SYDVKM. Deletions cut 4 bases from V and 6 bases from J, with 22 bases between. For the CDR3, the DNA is TGTGCCAGCAGTTCTAACCTACAGGGGGGACTAGCCAATGAGCAGTTCTTC. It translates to CASSSNLQGGLANEQFF.

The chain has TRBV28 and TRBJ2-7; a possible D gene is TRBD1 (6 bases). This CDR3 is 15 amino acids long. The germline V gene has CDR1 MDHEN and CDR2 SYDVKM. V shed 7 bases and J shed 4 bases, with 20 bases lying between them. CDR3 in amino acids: CASITGGNPPYEQYV. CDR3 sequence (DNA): TGTGCCAGCATCACTGGGGGCAATCCCCCATACGAGCAGTACGTC.

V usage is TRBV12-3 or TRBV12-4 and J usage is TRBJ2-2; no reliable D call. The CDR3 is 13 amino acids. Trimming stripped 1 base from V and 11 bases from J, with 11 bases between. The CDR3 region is CASSLGWSGELFF. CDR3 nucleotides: TGTGCCAGCAGTTTAGGATGGTCGGGTGAGCTGTTTTTT.

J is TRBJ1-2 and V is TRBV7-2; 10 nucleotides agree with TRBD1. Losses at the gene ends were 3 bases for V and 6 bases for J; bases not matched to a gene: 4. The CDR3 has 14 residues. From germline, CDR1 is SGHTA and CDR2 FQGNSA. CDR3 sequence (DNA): TGTGCCAGCAGCTTTGCGACAGGGGGCCATGGCTACACCTTC. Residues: CASSFATGGHGYTF.

Written as DNA, the CDR3 is TGTGCCAGCAGCTTAGGATCCAGCTACGAGCAGTACTTC. Translated: CASSLGSSYEQYF. The chain has TRBV11-2 and TRBJ2-7, with no clear D. This CDR3 is 13 amino acids long. Trimming took 1 base from V and 3 from J, leaving 7 bases between them. Germline V gene data show CDR1 as SGHAT and CDR2 as FQNNGV.

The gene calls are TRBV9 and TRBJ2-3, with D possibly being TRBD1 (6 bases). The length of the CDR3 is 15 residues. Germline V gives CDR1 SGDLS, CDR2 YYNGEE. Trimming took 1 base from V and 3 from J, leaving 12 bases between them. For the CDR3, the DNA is TGTGCCAGCAGCGTACAGGGGCTCTCGACAGATACGCAGTATTTT. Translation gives CASSVQGLSTDTQYF.

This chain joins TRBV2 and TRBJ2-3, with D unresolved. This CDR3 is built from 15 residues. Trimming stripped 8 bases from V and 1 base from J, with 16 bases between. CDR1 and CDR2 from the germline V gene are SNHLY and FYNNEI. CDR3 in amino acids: CASGQTTPGTDTQYF. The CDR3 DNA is TGTGCCAGCGGCCAGACGACTCCTGGCACAGATACGCAGTATTTT.

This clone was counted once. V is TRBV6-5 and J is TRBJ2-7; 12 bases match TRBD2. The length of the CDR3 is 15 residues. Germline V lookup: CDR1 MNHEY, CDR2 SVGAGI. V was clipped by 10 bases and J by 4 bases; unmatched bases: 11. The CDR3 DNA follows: TGTGCCACACGACTAGCGGGGGCGGGGTTATACGAGCAGTACTTC. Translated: CATRLAGAGLYEQYF.

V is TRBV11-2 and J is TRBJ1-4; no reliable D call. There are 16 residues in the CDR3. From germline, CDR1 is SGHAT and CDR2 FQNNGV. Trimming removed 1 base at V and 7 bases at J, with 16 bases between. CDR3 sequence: CASSLGPPPEGEKLFF. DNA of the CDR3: TGTGCCAGCAGCTTAGGGCCCCCGCCCGAGGGTGAAAAACTGTTTTTT.